These T cell receptor beta chains were read from a single sample in a study of T-cell memory formation after mild COVID-19. TCRdb independently ran MiXCR on the 5' RACE reads; one entry per CDR3 protein. This table holds 270,000 or so distinct CDR3 sequences, over 15% found once. The specimen sequenced was PBMCs or a T cell subset sorted from them (not recorded which). These receptor sequences come from a man in his late teens or twenties who had mild COVID-19 (a few samples of this study predate the infection). Cell type and time point are not known. CDR3s include the opening cysteine and the closing phenylalanine or tryptophan. A D gene is named only where the DNA matches it firmly. Not all rows give a size; the values are once, few, many and, for expanded clones, a class.

clone size | J gene | D gene | V gene | CDR3 DNA | CDR3 protein
few | TRBJ2-7 | - | TRBV7-9 | TGTGCCAGCACCTCCTCGGCGGGCTACGAGCAGTACTTC | CASTSSAGYEQYF
once | TRBJ2-5 | TRBD1 | TRBV5-4 | TGTGCCAGCAGCCAGGACAGGGAGAAGACCCAGTACTTC | CASSQDREKTQYF
- | TRBJ2-7 | TRBD2 | TRBV4-1 | TGCGCCAGCAGCCAAGAAGGACTAGCGGGGGCCCTCTCCTACGAGCAGTACTTC | CASSQEGLAGALSYEQYF
many | TRBJ2-1 | TRBD1 | TRBV4-3 | TGCGCCAGCAGCTTGGGCTGGGACAGGGTTTACAATGAGCAGTTCTTC | CASSLGWDRVYNEQFF
few | TRBJ2-7 | - | TRBV11-2 | TGTGCCAGCAGCTTAGCCCCGGGGACAAGCTACGAGCAGTACTTC | CASSLAPGTSYEQYF
many | TRBJ2-1 | - | TRBV24-1 | TGTGCCACCAGTGATTTCGATGAGCAGTTCTTC | CATSDFDEQFF
- | TRBJ2-1 | TRBD1 | TRBV9 | TGTGCCAGCAGCGTAGTGGGTCAGGGGGCGGTAAATGAGCAGTTCTTC | CASSVVGQGAVNEQFF
- | TRBJ1-1 | - | TRBV9 | TGTGCCAGCAGCGTCACAGGGTTCACTGAAGCTTTCTTT | CASSVTGFTEAFF
few | TRBJ2-6 | - | TRBV29-1 | TGCAGCGTTGATACGGGATTGTCTGGGGCCAACGTCCTGACTTTC | CSVDTGLSGANVLTF
few | TRBJ2-3 | - | TRBV5-1 | TGCGCCAGCAGCTTGGATAGCTCCAATACGCAGTATTTT | CASSLDSSNTQYF
many | TRBJ2-2 | TRBD2 | TRBV7-8 | TGTGCCAGCAGCCCATGGACTAGCGGTACCGGGGAGCTGTTTTTT | CASSPWTSGTGELFF